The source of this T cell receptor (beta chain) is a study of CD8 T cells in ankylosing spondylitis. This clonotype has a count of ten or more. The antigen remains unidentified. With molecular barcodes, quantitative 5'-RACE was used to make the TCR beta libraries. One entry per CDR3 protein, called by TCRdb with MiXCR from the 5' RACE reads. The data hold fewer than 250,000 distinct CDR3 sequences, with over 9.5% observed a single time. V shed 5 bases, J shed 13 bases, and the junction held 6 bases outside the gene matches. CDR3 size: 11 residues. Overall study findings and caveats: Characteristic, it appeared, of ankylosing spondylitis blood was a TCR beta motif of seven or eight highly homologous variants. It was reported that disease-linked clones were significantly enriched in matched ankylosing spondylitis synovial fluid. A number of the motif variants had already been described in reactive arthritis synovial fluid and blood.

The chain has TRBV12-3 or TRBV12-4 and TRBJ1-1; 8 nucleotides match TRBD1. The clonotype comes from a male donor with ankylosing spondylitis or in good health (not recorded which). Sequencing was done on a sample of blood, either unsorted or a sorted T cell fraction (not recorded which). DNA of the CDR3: TGTGCCAGCAGTCAGACAGGGGTCCATTTCTTT. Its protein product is CASSQTGVHFF.